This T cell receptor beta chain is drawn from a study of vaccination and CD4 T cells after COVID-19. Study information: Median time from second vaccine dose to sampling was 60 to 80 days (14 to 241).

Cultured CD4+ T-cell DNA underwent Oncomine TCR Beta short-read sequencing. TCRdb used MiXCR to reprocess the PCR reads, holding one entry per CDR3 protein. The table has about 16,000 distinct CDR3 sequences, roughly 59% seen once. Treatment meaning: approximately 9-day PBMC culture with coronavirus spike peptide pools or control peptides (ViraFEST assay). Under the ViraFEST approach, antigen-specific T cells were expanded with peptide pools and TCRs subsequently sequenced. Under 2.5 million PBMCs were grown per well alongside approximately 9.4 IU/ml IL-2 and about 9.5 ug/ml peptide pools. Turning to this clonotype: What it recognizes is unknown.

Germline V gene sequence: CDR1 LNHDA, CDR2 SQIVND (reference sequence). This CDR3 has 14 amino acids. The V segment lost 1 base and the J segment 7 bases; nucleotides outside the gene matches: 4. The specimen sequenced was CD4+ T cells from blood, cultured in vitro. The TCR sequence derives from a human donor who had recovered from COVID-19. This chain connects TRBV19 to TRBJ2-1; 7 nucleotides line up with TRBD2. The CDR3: CASSIVAGRNEQFF. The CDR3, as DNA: TGTGCCAGTAGTATAGTAGCGGGTAGAAATGAGCAGTTCTTC.